This T cell receptor (beta chain) emerged from a study of cytotoxic CD8 clonotypes in ibrutinib-treated CLL. Study as a whole: Complete response was seen in 2 patients and partial in some 25; around twelve progressed and about 14 stayed remitted after a median roughly 70 months. Whole-study results and caveats: Starting clonality was above that of age-matched healthy donors and tracked circulating CD8+ T-cell counts.

The germline V gene encodes CDR1 LNHDA and CDR2 SQIVND (reference sequence). V was clipped by 2 bases and J by 8 bases; unmatched bases: 10. The CDR3 has 16 residues. Data came from immunoSEQ multiplex PCR; TCRdb stores just in-frame clones and leaves some out. The sample holds around 160,000 clones, approximately 90% seen once. With regard to this clone: The antigen is unknown.

The J gene is TRBJ2-2, the V gene TRBV19; 8 bases agree with TRBD1. The sample in question was PBMCs, obtained at disease progression, from a patient treated with ibrutinib. The sequence was collected from a human donor with chronic lymphocytic leukemia. CDR3 bases: TGTGCCAGTAGTATAACGGCAGGGGGCCCTTCGGGGGAGCTGTTTTTT. Protein: CASSITAGGPSGELFF.